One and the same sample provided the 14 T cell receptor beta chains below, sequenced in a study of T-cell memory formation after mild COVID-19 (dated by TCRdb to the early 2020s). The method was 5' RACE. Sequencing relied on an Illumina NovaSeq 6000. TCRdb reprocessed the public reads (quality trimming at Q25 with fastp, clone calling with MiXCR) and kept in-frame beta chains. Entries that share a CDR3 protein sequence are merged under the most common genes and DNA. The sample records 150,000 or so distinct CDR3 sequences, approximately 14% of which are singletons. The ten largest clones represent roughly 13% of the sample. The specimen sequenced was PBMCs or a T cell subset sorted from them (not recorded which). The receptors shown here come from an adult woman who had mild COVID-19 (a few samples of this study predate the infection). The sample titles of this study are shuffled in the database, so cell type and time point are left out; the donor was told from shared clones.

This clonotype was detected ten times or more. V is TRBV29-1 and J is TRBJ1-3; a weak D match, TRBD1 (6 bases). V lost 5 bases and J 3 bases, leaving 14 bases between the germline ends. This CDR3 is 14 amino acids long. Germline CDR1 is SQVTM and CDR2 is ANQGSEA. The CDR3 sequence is CSVFDRNNGNTIYF. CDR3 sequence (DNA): TGCAGCGTTTTCGACAGGAATAATGGAAACACCATATATTTT.

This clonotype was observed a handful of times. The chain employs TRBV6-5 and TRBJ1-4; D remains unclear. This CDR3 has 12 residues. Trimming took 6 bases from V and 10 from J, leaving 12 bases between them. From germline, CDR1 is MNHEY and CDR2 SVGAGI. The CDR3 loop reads CASRNPGGKLFF. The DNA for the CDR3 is TGTGCCAGCAGAAATCCGGGTGGAAAACTGTTTTTT.

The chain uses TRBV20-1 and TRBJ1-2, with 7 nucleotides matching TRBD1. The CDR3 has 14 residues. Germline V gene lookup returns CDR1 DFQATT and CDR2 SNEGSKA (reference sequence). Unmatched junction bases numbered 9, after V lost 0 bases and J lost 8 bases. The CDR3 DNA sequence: TGCAGTGCTAGAGATCCCGGGACAGTATTCGGCTACACCTTC. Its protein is CSARDPGTVFGYTF.

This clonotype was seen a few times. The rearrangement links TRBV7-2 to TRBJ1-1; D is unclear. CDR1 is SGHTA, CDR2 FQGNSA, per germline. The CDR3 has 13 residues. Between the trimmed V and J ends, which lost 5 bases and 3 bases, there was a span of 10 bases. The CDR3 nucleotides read TGTGCCAGCAGCATTCTCCTCGACACTGAAGCTTTCTTT. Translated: CASSILLDTEAFF.

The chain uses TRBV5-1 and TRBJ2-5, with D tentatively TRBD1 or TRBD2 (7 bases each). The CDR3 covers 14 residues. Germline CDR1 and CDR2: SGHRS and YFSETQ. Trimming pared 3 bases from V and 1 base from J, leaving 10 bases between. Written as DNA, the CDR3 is TGCGCCAGCAGCTCAGGGGGGGCCCAAGAGACCCAGTACTTC. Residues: CASSSGGAQETQYF.

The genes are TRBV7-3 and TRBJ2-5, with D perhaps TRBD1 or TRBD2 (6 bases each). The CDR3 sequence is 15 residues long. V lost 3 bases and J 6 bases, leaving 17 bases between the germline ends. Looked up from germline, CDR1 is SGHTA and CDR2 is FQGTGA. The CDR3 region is CASSFGGPERKTQYF. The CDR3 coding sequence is TGTGCCAGCAGCTTTGGGGGGCCTGAACGGAAGACCCAGTACTTC.

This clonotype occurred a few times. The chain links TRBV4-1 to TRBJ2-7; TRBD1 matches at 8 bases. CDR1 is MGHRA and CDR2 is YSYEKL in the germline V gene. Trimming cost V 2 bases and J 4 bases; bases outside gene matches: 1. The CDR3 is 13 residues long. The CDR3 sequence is CASSQRQGYEQYF. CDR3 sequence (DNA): TGCGCCAGCAGCCAAAGACAGGGGTACGAGCAGTACTTC.

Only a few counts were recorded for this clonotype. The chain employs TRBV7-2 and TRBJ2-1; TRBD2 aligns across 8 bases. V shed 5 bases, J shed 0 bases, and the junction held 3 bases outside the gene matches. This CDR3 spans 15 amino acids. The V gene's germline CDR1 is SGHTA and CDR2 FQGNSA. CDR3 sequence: CASSERGGSYNEQFF. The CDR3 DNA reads TGTGCCAGCAGCGAACGGGGGGGCTCCTACAATGAGCAGTTCTTC.

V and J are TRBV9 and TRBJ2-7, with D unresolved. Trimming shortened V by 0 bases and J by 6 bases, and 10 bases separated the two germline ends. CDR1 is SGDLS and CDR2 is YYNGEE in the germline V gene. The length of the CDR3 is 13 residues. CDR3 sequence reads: CASSVDLDGEQYF. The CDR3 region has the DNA TGTGCCAGCAGCGTAGATCTCGATGGCGAGCAGTACTTC.

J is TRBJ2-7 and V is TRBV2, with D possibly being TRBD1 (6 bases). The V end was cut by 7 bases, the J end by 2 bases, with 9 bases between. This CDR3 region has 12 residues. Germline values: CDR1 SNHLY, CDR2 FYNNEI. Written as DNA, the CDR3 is TGTGCCAGCACTAGGGACACCTACGAGCAGTACTTC. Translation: CASTRDTYEQYF.

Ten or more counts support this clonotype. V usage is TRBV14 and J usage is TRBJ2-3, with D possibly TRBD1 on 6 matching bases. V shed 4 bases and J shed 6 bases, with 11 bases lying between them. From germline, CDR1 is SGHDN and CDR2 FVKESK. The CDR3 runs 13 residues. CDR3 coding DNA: TGTGCCAGCAGCCCAGGGGTTCGGGATACGCAGTATTTT. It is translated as CASSPGVRDTQYF.

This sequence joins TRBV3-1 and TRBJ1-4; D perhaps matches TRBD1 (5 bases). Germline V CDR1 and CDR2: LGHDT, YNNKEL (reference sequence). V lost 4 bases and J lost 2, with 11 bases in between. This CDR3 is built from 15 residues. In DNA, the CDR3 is TGTGCCAGCAGCCCCGTCAGGGCGACTAATGAAAAACTGTTTTTT. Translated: CASSPVRATNEKLFF.

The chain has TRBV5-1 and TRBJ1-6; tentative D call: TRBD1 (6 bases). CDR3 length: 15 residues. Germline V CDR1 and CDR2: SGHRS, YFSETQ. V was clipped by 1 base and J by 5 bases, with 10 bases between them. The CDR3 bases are TGCGCCAGCAGCTTGTTGGGGGGCGATAATTCACCCCTCCACTTT. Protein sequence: CASSLLGGDNSPLHF.

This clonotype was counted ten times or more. The CDR3 loop is CSVERTRGTQEYF. The CDR3 DNA follows: TGCAGCGTTGAACGGACTAGAGGCACGCAAGAGTACTTC. This chain uses TRBV29-1 with TRBJ2-5; TRBD2 aligns across 7 bases. With 2 bases clipped from V and 12 bases from J, the junction kept 12 bases outside the gene matches. CDR1 is SQVTM and CDR2 is ANQGSEA in the germline V gene. This CDR3 comprises 13 residues.